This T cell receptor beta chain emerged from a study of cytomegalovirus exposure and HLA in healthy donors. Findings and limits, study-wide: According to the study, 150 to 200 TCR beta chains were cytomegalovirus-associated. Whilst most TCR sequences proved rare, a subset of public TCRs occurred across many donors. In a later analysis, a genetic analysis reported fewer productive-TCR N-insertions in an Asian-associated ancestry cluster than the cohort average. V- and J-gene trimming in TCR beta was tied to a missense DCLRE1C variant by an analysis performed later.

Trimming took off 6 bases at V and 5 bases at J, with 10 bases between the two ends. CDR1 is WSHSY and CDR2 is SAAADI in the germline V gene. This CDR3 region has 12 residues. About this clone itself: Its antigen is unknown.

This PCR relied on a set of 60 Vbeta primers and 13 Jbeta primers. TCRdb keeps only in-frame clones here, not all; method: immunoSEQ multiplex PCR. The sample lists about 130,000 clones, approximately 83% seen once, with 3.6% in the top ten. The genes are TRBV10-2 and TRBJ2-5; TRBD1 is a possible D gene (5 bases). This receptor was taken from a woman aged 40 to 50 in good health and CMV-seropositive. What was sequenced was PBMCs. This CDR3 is CASSAQEETQYF. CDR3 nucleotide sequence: TGCGCCAGCAGCGCACAGGAGGAGACCCAGTACTTC.